Here is one T cell receptor (beta chain) with its context. Sequencing was performed with immunoSEQ multiplex PCR; in TCRdb, only in-frame clones are kept and a portion is missing. The sample carries just under 65,000 clones, roughly four fifths recorded once. V lost 3 bases, J lost 6 bases, and 4 bases stayed unmatched. CDR1 is LGHNA, CDR2 YNFKEQ, per germline. The CDR3 sequence is 14 residues long. This specimen belongs to a study of blood T cell repertoires in COVID-19. Study context: The United States, Italy and Spain were the sources of the acute and convalescent COVID-19 samples. Sources were T cells, B-cell-depleted T cells, or PBMCs; the material itself was cDNA or gDNA.

What was sequenced was peripheral blood. This receptor was identified in a human donor in a cohort sampled during active COVID-19. The V call is TRBV4-2, the J call TRBJ2-2; TRBD2 agrees at 7 bases. The CDR3 is CASSQMGGSGELFF. CDR3 nucleotides: TGTGCCAGCAGCCAGATGGGAGGGTCCGGGGAGCTGTTTTTT.